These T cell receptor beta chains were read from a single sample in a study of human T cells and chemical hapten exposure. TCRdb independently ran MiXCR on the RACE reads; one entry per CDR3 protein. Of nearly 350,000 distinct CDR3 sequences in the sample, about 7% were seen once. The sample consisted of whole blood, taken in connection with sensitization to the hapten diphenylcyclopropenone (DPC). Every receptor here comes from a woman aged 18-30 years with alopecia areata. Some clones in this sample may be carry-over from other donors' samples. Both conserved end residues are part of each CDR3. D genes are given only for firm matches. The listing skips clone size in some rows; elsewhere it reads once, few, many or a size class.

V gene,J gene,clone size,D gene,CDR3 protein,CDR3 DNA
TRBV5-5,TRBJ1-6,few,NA,CASSLWDGRNSPLHF,TGTGCCAGCAGCTTGTGGGACGGACGAAATTCACCCCTCCACTTT
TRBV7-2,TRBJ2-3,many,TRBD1,CASSVQGARSTDTQYF,TGTGCCAGCAGCGTTCAGGGGGCGCGGAGCACAGATACGCAGTATTTT
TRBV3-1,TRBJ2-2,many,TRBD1,CASSQEDRGGLFF,TGTGCCAGCAGCCAGGAAGACAGGGGAGGGCTGTTTTTT
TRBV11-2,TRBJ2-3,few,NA,CASSTPTDTQYF,TGTGCCAGCAGCACACCCACAGATACGCAGTATTTT
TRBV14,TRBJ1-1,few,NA,CASSRLPLDSRGENTEAFF,TGTGCCAGCAGCCGTCTCCCCTTGGACAGTAGGGGGGAGAACACTGAAGCTTTCTTT
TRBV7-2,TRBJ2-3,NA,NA,CASSLRRQSTDTQYF,TGTGCCAGCAGCCTACGTAGACAGTCCACAGATACGCAGTATTTT
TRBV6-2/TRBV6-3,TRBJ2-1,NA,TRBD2,CASSLTSGGQFYNEQFF,TGTGCCAGCAGCCTTACTAGCGGGGGGCAGTTCTACAATGAGCAGTTCTTC
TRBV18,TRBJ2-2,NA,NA,CASSLAAGNTGELFF,TGTGCCAGCTCACTAGCCGCGGGGAACACCGGGGAGCTGTTTTTT
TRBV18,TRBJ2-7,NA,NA,CASSPIRDNRPYF,TGTGCCAGCTCACCCATCCGGGACAACCGACCGTACTTC
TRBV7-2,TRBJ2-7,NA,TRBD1,CASSLAAGGTYEQYF,TGTGCCAGCAGCTTAGCAGCAGGGGGCACCTACGAGCAGTACTTC
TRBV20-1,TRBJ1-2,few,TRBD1,CSARVPGTGDGYTF,TGCAGTGCTAGAGTTCCCGGGACAGGGGATGGCTACACCTTC
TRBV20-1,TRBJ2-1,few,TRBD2,CSLRGGRGNEQFF,TGCAGCCTCCGGGGGGGCCGGGGCAATGAGCAGTTCTTC
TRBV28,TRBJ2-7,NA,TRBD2,CASSPGGGTYEQYF,TGTGCCAGCAGTCCGGGAGGGGGGACCTACGAGCAGTACTTC
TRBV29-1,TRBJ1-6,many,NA,CSVKKGSNSPLHF,TGCAGCGTTAAAAAGGGGTCGAATTCACCCCTCCACTTT
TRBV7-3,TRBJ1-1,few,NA,CASSPVAGFEAFF,TGTGCCAGCAGCCCCGTGGCAGGTTTTGAAGCTTTCTTT
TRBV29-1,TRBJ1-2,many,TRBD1,CSVHRGLNYGYTF,TGCAGCGTGCACAGGGGGCTCAACTATGGCTACACCTTC
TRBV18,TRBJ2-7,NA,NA,CASWAGAAYEQYF,TGTGCCAGCTGGGCAGGGGCGGCATACGAGCAGTACTTC
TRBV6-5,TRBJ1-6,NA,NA,CASSYRQRMSSPLHF,TGTGCCAGCAGTTACCGACAGAGGATGAGCTCACCCCTCCACTTT
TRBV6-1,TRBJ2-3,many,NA,CASSGTSLRDWRGTDTQYF,TGTGCCAGCAGCGGCACGTCTCTCCGGGACTGGAGGGGCACAGATACGCAGTATTTT
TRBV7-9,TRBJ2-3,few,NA,CASSPRAGADTQYF,TGTGCCAGCAGCCCTCGGGCCGGTGCAGATACGCAGTATTTT
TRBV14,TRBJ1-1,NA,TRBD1,CASSQKYAYRGLNTEAFF,TGTGCCAGCAGCCAAAAGTATGCCTACAGGGGGCTGAACACTGAAGCTTTCTTT
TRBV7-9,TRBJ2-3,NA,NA,CTSSFHALGTDTQYF,TGTACCAGCAGTTTCCACGCACTTGGGACAGATACGCAGTATTTT
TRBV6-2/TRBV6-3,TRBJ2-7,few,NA,CASSSGDSLAYEQYF,TGTGCCAGCAGTTCGGGTGACAGTCTCGCCTACGAGCAGTACTTC
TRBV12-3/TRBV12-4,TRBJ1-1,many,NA,CASSFSRDTEAFF,TGTGCCAGCAGTTTCTCCAGGGACACTGAAGCTTTCTTT
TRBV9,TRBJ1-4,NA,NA,CASSDGHGLNEKLFF,TGTGCCAGCAGCGACGGACACGGCCTCAATGAAAAACTGTTTTTT
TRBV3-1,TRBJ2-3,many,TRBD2,CASSQGPTSGEATDTQYF,TGTGCCAGCAGCCAGGGGCCGACTAGCGGGGAAGCCACAGATACGCAGTATTTT
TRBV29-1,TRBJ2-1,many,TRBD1,CSVGAGTGDYNEQFF,TGCAGCGTTGGGGCTGGGACAGGGGATTACAATGAGCAGTTCTTC
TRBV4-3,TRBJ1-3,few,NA,CASSQEHSSSGNTIYF,TGCGCCAGCAGCCAAGAACATTCCTCCTCTGGAAACACCATATATTTT
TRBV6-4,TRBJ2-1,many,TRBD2,CASSRGLADYNEQFF,TGTGCCAGCAGTCGGGGACTAGCGGACTACAATGAGCAGTTCTTC
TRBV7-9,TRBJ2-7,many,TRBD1,CASSLGQGIAEQYF,TGTGCCAGCAGCCTCGGACAGGGGATTGCCGAGCAGTACTTC
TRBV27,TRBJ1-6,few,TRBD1,CASSLVGGRQGYNSPLHF,TGTGCCAGCAGTTTAGTCGGGGGACGACAGGGATATAATTCACCCCTCCACTTT
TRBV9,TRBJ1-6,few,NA,CASSAEDPHSPLHF,TGTGCCAGCAGCGCCGAGGACCCTCATTCACCCCTCCACTTT
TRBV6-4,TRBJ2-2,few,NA,CASSDSRGAAGELFF,TGTGCCAGCAGTGACTCGAGGGGGGCCGCCGGGGAGCTGTTTTTT
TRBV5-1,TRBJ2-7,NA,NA,CASRATSSYEQYF,TGCGCCAGCCGGGCCACAAGCTCCTACGAGCAGTACTTC
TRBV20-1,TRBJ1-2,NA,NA,CSASEVQQNYGYTF,TGCAGTGCTAGTGAGGTGCAACAGAACTATGGCTACACCTTC
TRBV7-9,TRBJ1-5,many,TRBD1,CASSLGQGSQPQHF,TGTGCCAGCAGCCTTGGACAGGGAAGTCAGCCCCAGCATTTT
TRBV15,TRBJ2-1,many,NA,CATSRDPSGPFNEQFF,TGTGCCACCAGCAGAGACCCCAGCGGACCTTTTAATGAGCAGTTCTTC
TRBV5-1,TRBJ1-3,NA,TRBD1,CASSLDRALPGNTIYF,TGCGCCAGCAGCCTGGACAGGGCGTTACCTGGAAACACCATATATTTT
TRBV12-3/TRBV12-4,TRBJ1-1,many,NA,CASSLLMGSEAFF,TGTGCCAGCAGTTTATTAATGGGCTCTGAAGCTTTCTTT
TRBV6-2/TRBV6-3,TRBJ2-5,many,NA,CASSYLLRDTLQQETQYF,TGTGCCAGCAGTTACTTACTCCGAGACACCTTACAACAAGAGACCCAGTACTTC
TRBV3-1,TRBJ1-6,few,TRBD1,CASSQGRAVTGIPPLHF,TGTGCCAGCAGCCAAGGCAGAGCGGTGACAGGGATCCCACCCCTCCACTTT
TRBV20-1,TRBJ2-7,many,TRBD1,CSAKPGQYDTYEQYF,TGCAGTGCTAAACCGGGACAGTACGATACCTACGAGCAGTACTTC
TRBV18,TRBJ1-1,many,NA,CASSPGDTEAFF,TGTGCCAGCTCACCAGGAGACACTGAAGCTTTCTTT
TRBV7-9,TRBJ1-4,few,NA,CASSFDQRKLFF,TGTGCCAGCAGCTTCGACCAGCGAAAACTGTTTTTT
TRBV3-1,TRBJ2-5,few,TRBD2,CASSQDGPGGLETQYF,TGTGCCAGCAGCCAAGACGGGCCGGGGGGGCTAGAGACCCAGTACTTC
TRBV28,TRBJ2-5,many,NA,CASSFSLGGAGWTQYF,TGTGCCAGCAGTTTCTCCCTGGGGGGGGCTGGATGGACCCAGTACTTC
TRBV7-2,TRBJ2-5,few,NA,CASSPTGAETQYF,TGTGCCAGCAGCCCAACGGGAGCAGAGACCCAGTACTTC
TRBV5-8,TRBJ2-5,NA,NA,CASSLEQGGRETQYF,TGTGCCAGCAGCTTGGAACAGGGAGGCAGAGAGACCCAGTACTTC
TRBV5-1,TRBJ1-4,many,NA,CASSGGSGFNEKLFF,TGCGCCAGCAGCGGCGGTTCCGGCTTTAATGAAAAACTGTTTTTT
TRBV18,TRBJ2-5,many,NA,CAGGESQETQYF,TGTGCCGGGGGAGAGTCCCAAGAGACCCAGTACTTC
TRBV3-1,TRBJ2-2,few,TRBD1,CASSLQGYTGELFF,TGTGCCAGCAGCTTACAGGGGTACACCGGGGAGCTGTTTTTT
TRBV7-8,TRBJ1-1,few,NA,CASSLTGFEHTEAFF,TGTGCCAGCAGCCTTACAGGGTTTGAACATACTGAAGCTTTCTTT
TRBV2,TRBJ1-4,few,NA,CASSEWVSREEKLFF,TGTGCCAGCAGTGAATGGGTTTCTCGAGAGGAAAAACTGTTTTTT
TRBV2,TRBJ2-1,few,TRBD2,CASTEGLAGGPAYNEQFF,TGTGCCAGCACCGAGGGACTAGCGGGGGGGCCAGCTTACAATGAGCAGTTCTTC
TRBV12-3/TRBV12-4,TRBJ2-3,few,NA,CASTPGRTQYF,TGTGCCAGCACCCCCGGAAGGACGCAGTATTTT